The 24 T cell receptor beta chains listed next were all sequenced from one sample in a study of T cells in women clearing cervical HPV infection. Clones were sequenced by immunoSEQ multiplex PCR, and TCRdb holds only the in-frame ones, with some missing. This listing includes roughly 21,000 clones. Sample: blood buffy coat. Receptors were obtained from a woman aged 18-69 years with a cervical HPV16 infection that either progressed to CIN3+ or cleared (not recorded which).

Concerning this clone: The read halts 3 residues ahead of the CDR3 end, with the missing end drawn from the germline J gene. V and J are TRBV5-6 and TRBJ2-1; 8 bases line up with TRBD1. The CDR3 covers 15 residues. Unmatched junction bases numbered 8, after V lost 5 bases and J lost 4 bases. Germline V gene sequence: CDR1 SGHDT, CDR2 YYEEEE. This CDR3 reads CASSSDRGRYNEQFF. CDR3 DNA, as far as it was read: TGTGCCAGCAGTTCCGACAGGGGAAGATACAATGAG.

In the case of this clone: The read terminates 3 residues before the CDR3 end, so the remaining end is supplied by the germline J gene. The sample carries other DNA sequences with the same CDR3. The genes are TRBV19 and TRBJ2-7; D remains unclear. The length of the CDR3 is 13 residues. Germline-derived CDR1 and CDR2 are LNHDA and SQIVND (reference sequence). V lost 4 bases to trimming and J lost 0 bases, with 7 bases between them. The CDR3 loop reads CASSRAGSYEQYF. CDR3 DNA (partial): TGTGCCAGTAGTAGGGCAGGCTCCTACGAG.

As for this clone: The read gets to within 3 residues of the CDR3 end, and the germline J gene fills in the rest. The chain employs TRBV10-3 and TRBJ2-2; 9 nucleotides line up with TRBD1. This CDR3 has 14 residues. The junction had 5 bases not matched to a gene; V was cut back by 6 bases and J by 6 bases. CDR1 is ENHRY, CDR2 SYGVKD, per germline. CDR3 region: CAIRTDRGAGELFF. CDR3 bases read: TGTGCCATCAGGACGGACAGGGGCGCCGGGGAG.

Comments on this clone: The read gets to within 3 residues of the CDR3 end, and the germline J gene fills in the rest. The V gene is TRBV5-1, the J gene TRBJ1-2, with a weak D call TRBD1 (6 bases). V lost 4 bases to trimming and J lost 2 bases, with 12 bases between them. Germline CDR1 and CDR2: SGHRS and YFSETQ. The CDR3 extends over 14 amino acids. CDR3 residues: CASSPWQGNYGYTF. CDR3 bases read: TGCGCCAGCAGCCCCTGGCAGGGGAACTATGGC.

Notes on this clone: With the read ending 3 residues before the CDR3 end, the germline J gene is used to fill in that end. The V call is TRBV7-8, the J call TRBJ1-3, with 11 bases aligning to TRBD1. The germline gives CDR1 SGHVS, CDR2 FQNEAQ. The CDR3 is made up of 15 amino acids. V lost 5 bases to trimming and J lost 3 bases; unmatched junction nucleotides: 3. The CDR3 loop reads CASSPDRGHGNTIYF. The CDR3 bases that were read are TGTGCCAGCAGCCCGGACAGGGGGCATGGAAACACC.

Details on this clone: The read ends 3 residues shy of where the CDR3 ends; the end is completed using the germline J gene. The same CDR3 is also encoded by other DNA sequences in this sample. The V and J genes are TRBV19 and TRBJ1-5; D uncertain. Trimming stripped 2 bases from V and 2 bases from J, with 10 bases between. CDR1 LNHDA and CDR2 SQIVND come from the germline V gene (reference sequence). The CDR3 loop spans 15 amino acids. CDR3 loop: CASSIRGFGNQPQHF. CDR3 DNA (partial): TGTGCCAGTAGTATACGGGGATTTGGCAATCAGCCC. Using reference TRBV19 and TRBJ1-5 for the parts outside the CDR3, the full variable domain is DGGITQSPKYLFRKEGQNVTLSCEQNLNHDAMYWYRQDPGQGLRLIYYSQIVNDFQKGDIAEGYSVSREKKESFPLTVTSAQKNPTAFYLCASSIRGFGNQPQHFGDGTRLSIL.

Details on this clone: From the germline J gene comes the end of the CDR3, since the read stops 3 residues before it. The rearrangement joins TRBV20-1 to TRBJ1-6, with 7 positions matching TRBD1. Germline lookup yields CDR1 DFQATT and CDR2 SNEGSKA (reference sequence). With V trimmed by 5 bases and J by 4 bases, 11 bases remained unmatched. The CDR3 runs to 16 residues. CDR3 DNA, as far as it was read: TGCAGTGCTCCCAAGACAGGGATCGGATATAATTCACCC. It specifies CSAPKTGIGYNSP. The whole CDR3 reads CSAPKTGIGYNSPLHF.

About this clone itself: Read data end 3 residues before the CDR3 end; the end is taken from the germline J gene. The chain is built from TRBV7-2 and TRBJ1-5; D unclear. CDR1 and CDR2 (germline): SGHTA, FQGNSA. Between the trimmed V and J ends, which lost 4 bases and 2 bases, there was a span of 9 bases. The CDR3 spans 14 residues. Here the CDR3 reads CASSYSRGNQPQHF. The sequenced part of the CDR3 DNA is TGTGCCAGCAGCTATTCTCGGGGCAATCAGCCC.

Points on this clone: With the read ending 3 residues before the CDR3 end, the germline J gene is used to fill in that end. The gene calls are TRBV20-1 and TRBJ1-2; TRBD1 matches 9 bases. V shed 7 bases and J 7 bases; nucleotides not matched to a gene: 13. The CDR3 totals 14 residues. The germline V gene encodes CDR1 DFQATT and CDR2 SNEGSKA (reference sequence). Here the CDR3 reads CSGMGQGGRSGYTF. CDR3 DNA (partial): TGCAGTGGGATGGGACAGGGAGGTCGGAGTGGC.

As concerns this clone: The missing CDR3 end, 3 residues past where the read stops, is filled in from the germline J gene. The chain couples TRBV7-6 to TRBJ1-6; tentatively, D is TRBD1 (6 bases). Trimming cost V 1 base and J 10 bases, with 11 bases left between them. The CDR3 contains 14 residues. Germline lookup yields CDR1 SGHVS and CDR2 FNYEAQ. CDR3 protein: CASSLGTGNSPLHF. The DNA read from the CDR3 is TGTGCCAGCAGCTTAGGAACAGGGAACTCACCC.

As concerns this clone: The read halts 3 residues ahead of the CDR3 end, with the missing end drawn from the germline J gene. The genes are TRBV12-3 or TRBV12-4 and TRBJ2-7, with a possible D match to TRBD1 (6 bases). The CDR3 consists of 15 residues. Trimming removed 5 bases at V and 0 bases at J, with 14 bases between. Partial CDR3 DNA: TGTGCCAGCAGTGTTGACAGGATACACTCCTACGAG. It yields the protein CASSVDRIHSYE. The entire CDR3 sequence reads CASSVDRIHSYEQYF.

This clone is called medium-sized based on its frequency. CDR3 protein: CASSLGHSGFSTDTQYF. CDR3 bases read: TGCGCCAGCAGCTTGGGACATAGCGGGTTTAGCACAGATACG. The rearrangement uses TRBV5-1 and TRBJ2-3; TRBD2 aligns across 7 bases. The read halts 3 residues ahead of the CDR3 end, with the missing end drawn from the germline J gene. V lost 0 bases to trimming and J lost 0 bases; unmatched junction nucleotides: 7. CDR1 is SGHRS, CDR2 YFSETQ, per germline. CDR3 length: 17 residues.

As for this clone: The CDR3 end falls 3 residues outside the read, so it is completed with the germline J gene. The chain carries TRBV20-1 and TRBJ2-7; TRBD2 agrees at 15 bases. From germline, CDR1 is DFQATT and CDR2 SNEGSKA (reference sequence). The CDR3 covers 15 residues. Unmatched junction bases numbered 7, after V lost 5 bases and J lost 5 bases. CDR3 DNA (partial): TGCAGTGCTTCTGGACTAGCGGGAGGGCCCCACGAG. Protein product: CSASGLAGGPHE. The complete CDR3 protein is CSASGLAGGPHEQYF.

A remark on this clone: With the read ending 3 residues before the CDR3 end, the germline J gene is used to fill in that end. The chain recombines TRBV6-4 with TRBJ2-7; weak D call: TRBD1 (6 bases). Germline CDR1 and CDR2: MRHNA and SNTAGT. The CDR3 contains 17 residues. The V and J ends lost 2 bases and 0 bases respectively, with 17 bases between them. CDR3 region: CASSDPRTGKSSYEQYF. The covered CDR3 bases are TGTGCCAGCAGTGACCCCAGAACAGGGAAGAGCTCCTACGAG.

In the case of this clone: The read ends 3 residues shy of where the CDR3 ends; the end is completed using the germline J gene. The chain combines TRBV29-1 with TRBJ2-7; 10 positions match TRBD2. Per germline, CDR1 SQVTM and CDR2 ANQGSEA. There are 17 residues in the CDR3. Trimming cost V 5 bases and J 6 bases; bases outside gene matches: 19. The CDR3 reads CSVNGVGSSGRVGEQYF. The CDR3 bases that were read are TGCAGCGTTAACGGTGTTGGGTCTAGCGGGAGAGTGGGCGAG.

With respect to this clone: The DNA ends 3 residues before the CDR3 does, and the rest of the CDR3 is filled in from the germline J gene. V is TRBV19 and J is TRBJ2-1; TRBD2 aligns across 10 bases. With V trimmed by 4 bases and J by 6 bases, 6 bases remained unmatched. CDR3 length equals 15 residues. CDR1 is LNHDA and CDR2 is SQIVND in the germline V gene (reference sequence). The CDR3 loop reads CASSRSGRAINEQFF. The sequenced part of the CDR3 DNA is TGTGCCAGTAGTAGAAGCGGGAGGGCGATCAATGAG. The full variable domain, in which reference TRBV19 and TRBJ2-1 provide the parts outside the CDR3, is DGGITQSPKYLFRKEGQNVTLSCEQNLNHDAMYWYRQDPGQGLRLIYYSQIVNDFQKGDIAEGYSVSREKKESFPLTVTSAQKNPTAFYLCASSRSGRAINEQFFGPGTRLTVL.

Regarding this clone: The read is 3 residues too short to cover the CDR3 end, so that end is filled in from the germline J gene. The chain has TRBV27 and TRBJ2-7, with D hard to call. This CDR3 contains 11 residues. In germline, CDR1 is MNHEY, CDR2 SMNVEV (reference sequence). V lost 2 bases, J lost 5 bases, and 4 bases lay in between. Incomplete CDR3 DNA: TGTGCCAGCAGTTTAGGGCACGAG. The encoded protein is CASSLGHE. In full, the CDR3 is CASSLGHEQYF.

About this clone: The CDR3 end falls 3 residues outside the read, so it is completed with the germline J gene. This chain connects TRBV20-1 to TRBJ2-7, with 9 bases lining up with TRBD1. The CDR3 length is 16 residues. J lost 2 bases, V lost 0 bases, and 8 bases had no gene match. CDR1 and CDR2 (germline): DFQATT, SNEGSKA (reference sequence). The CDR3 loop reads CSARDKGQGPPYEQYF. CDR3 DNA, as far as it was read: TGCAGTGCTAGAGATAAAGGACAGGGGCCTCCCTACGAG.

Concerning this clone: Coverage ceases 3 residues before the CDR3 finishes, and the germline J gene fills in the end. The V gene is TRBV20-1, the J gene TRBJ2-3; 9 nucleotides match TRBD2. V gave up 5 bases and J gave up 7 bases; unmatched junction bases: 13. CDR1 is DFQATT and CDR2 is SNEGSKA in the germline V gene (reference sequence). The CDR3 spans 15 residues. This CDR3 reads CSAEPGVAGVYTQYF. CDR3 DNA (partial): TGCAGTGCTGAACCTGGGGTAGCGGGAGTGTATACG.

On this clone itself: The read ends 3 residues before the CDR3 terminus; that terminus is restored from the germline J gene. The chain uses TRBV4-2 and TRBJ2-4; TRBD1 matches at 10 bases. The germline V gene has CDR1 LGHNA and CDR2 YNFKEQ. This CDR3 spans 16 amino acids. The J segment lost 7 bases and the V segment lost 3 bases, leaving 9 bases of the junction unmatched. The sequenced CDR3 bases are TGTGCCAGCAGCCAGACTCCGGGACAGGGGAATAACATT. This translates into CASSQTPGQGNNI. The CDR3 in its entirety is CASSQTPGQGNNIQYF.

Comments on this clone: With the read ending 3 residues before the CDR3 end, the germline J gene is used to fill in that end. The chain links TRBV7-9 to TRBJ1-2, with no clear D. This CDR3 comprises 14 residues. CDR1 is SEHNR and CDR2 is FQNEAQ in the germline V gene (reference sequence). The CDR3: CASSSTPSSYDYTF. The part of the CDR3 DNA that was read is TGTGCCAGCAGCTCAACTCCTAGCTCCTACGAC. The variable domain in full, with the rest retrieved from reference TRBV7-9 and TRBJ1-2, is DTGVSQNPRHKITKRGQNVTFRCDPISEHNRLYWYRQTLGQGPEFLTYFQNEAQLEKSRLLSDRFSAERPKGSFSTLEIQRTEQGDSAMYLCASSSTPSSYDYTFGSGTRLTVV.

CDR3 DNA (partial): TGTGCCAGCAGCGTTACTAGTTCCGGGGAG. Translating gives CASSVTSSGE. The full CDR3 protein reads CASSVTSSGELFF. The gene calls are TRBV7-3 and TRBJ2-2, with a tentative D call TRBD2 (5 bases). The read ends 3 residues early relative to the CDR3; the germline J gene fills the gap. From germline, CDR1 is SGHTA and CDR2 FQGTGA. V shed 5 bases and J shed 6 bases, with 10 bases lying between them. The CDR3 spans 13 residues.

About this clone itself: The read gets to within 3 residues of the CDR3 end, and the germline J gene fills in the rest. This sequence joins TRBV5-4 and TRBJ2-3; D may be TRBD1 (5 bases). Germline CDR1 reads SGHNT; CDR2 reads YYREEE (reference sequence). The CDR3 extends over 16 amino acids. Trimming cost V 0 bases and J 1 base, with 12 bases left between them. The CDR3 protein is CASSLGQTVRTDTQYF. Incomplete CDR3 DNA: TGTGCCAGCAGCTTGGGACAGACCGTACGCACAGATACG.

In regard to this clone: The read finishes 3 residues shy of the CDR3 end, and the germline J gene is used to complete it. V gene TRBV29-1 combines with J gene TRBJ2-7; D might be TRBD1 (5 bases). The CDR3 extends over 13 amino acids. Per the germline V gene, CDR1 is SQVTM and CDR2 is ANQGSEA. Trimming took 8 bases from V and 1 from J, leaving 15 bases between them. The CDR3 DNA, read in part, is TGCAGCATTCAGGGTCCGACATCCTACGAG. Translation: CSIQGPTSYE. The complete CDR3 protein is CSIQGPTSYEQYF.